The 32 T cell receptor beta chains given below trace back to one sample, sequenced in a study of identical twins. TCRdb ran MiXCR on the 5' RACE reads and lists one entry per CDR3 protein. The sample has about 700,000 distinct CDR3 sequences; 8.6% are singletons. These data were likewise used in another study, on yellow fever vaccine responses in identical twins.

The specimen sequenced was PBMCs. The receptor source for this set is a woman under 30 in good health.

V is TRBV28 and J is TRBJ2-5; D unclear. The germline V and J ends were trimmed by 5 bases and 1 base, with 14 bases remaining between them. This CDR3 has 15 amino acids. Germline assignment: CDR1 MDHEN and CDR2 SYDVKM. Here the CDR3 reads CASSPNGWGQETQYF. The CDR3 coding sequence is TGTGCCAGCAGTCCCAACGGATGGGGCCAAGAGACCCAGTACTTC.

This clonotype was counted only a few times. The rearrangement links TRBV6-5 to TRBJ2-1; D is ambiguous. The CDR3 is made up of 16 amino acids. Germline assignment: CDR1 MNHEY and CDR2 SVGAGI. With 0 bases removed from V and 7 bases from J, the gap between germline ends came to 16 bases. CDR3 DNA sequence: TGTGCCAGCAGTTACTCGATCCTGGCGGTCCCAAATGAGCAGTTCTTC. It specifies CASSYSILAVPNEQFF.

The sample holds a few counts of this clonotype. The gene calls are TRBV14 and TRBJ1-1; 7 bases line up with TRBD1. V lost 3 bases, J lost 7 bases, and 5 bases stayed unmatched. Germline V CDR1 and CDR2: SGHDN, FVKESK. The CDR3 length is 13 residues. This CDR3 reads CASSHGAGGEAFF. The CDR3 region has the DNA TGTGCCAGCAGCCACGGGGCAGGGGGTGAAGCTTTCTTT.

The V and J genes are TRBV12-3 or TRBV12-4 and TRBJ1-5, with 7 bases fitting TRBD1. The CDR3 spans 14 residues. V lost 6 bases, J lost 2 bases, and 4 bases stayed unmatched. CDR3 in amino acids: CASSDGTGNQPQHF. The DNA of the CDR3 is TGTGCCAGCAGCGATGGGACAGGCAATCAGCCCCAGCATTTT.

This clonotype showed up just a few times. The chain uses TRBV2 and TRBJ2-5, with D possibly being TRBD1 or TRBD2 (5 bases each). The CDR3 is made up of 14 amino acids. Trimming took off 6 bases at V and 1 base at J, with 12 bases between the two ends. Germline CDR1 is SNHLY and CDR2 is FYNNEI. Here the CDR3 reads CASRVDSGQETQYF. The DNA for the CDR3 is TGTGCCAGCAGGGTAGACAGCGGCCAAGAGACCCAGTACTTC.

This clonotype was detected many times. The chain combines TRBV16 with TRBJ1-1; no clear D. CDR1 is KGHSY, CDR2 FQNENV, per germline. The CDR3 consists of 12 residues. The ends were cut back, 0 bases at V and 11 bases at J, with 10 bases in the middle. CDR3 loop: CASSQSDPRAFF. The CDR3 region has the DNA TGTGCCAGCAGCCAATCTGACCCGCGGGCTTTCTTT.

The V and J genes are TRBV7-9 and TRBJ2-1; possibly TRBD2 for D (6 bases). Germline V gene sequence: CDR1 SEHNR, CDR2 FQNEAQ (reference sequence). This CDR3 is built from 16 residues. V gave up 5 bases and J gave up 4 bases, with 18 bases separating them. CDR3 in DNA: TGTGCCAGCAGCGGAGCGGAGGGAGATCGGTACAATGAGCAGTTCTTC. Translating it yields CASSGAEGDRYNEQFF.

This rearrangement joins TRBV10-3 to TRBJ1-2; D unresolved. Germline CDR1 is ENHRY and CDR2 is SYGVKD. The CDR3 runs to 14 residues. The V end lost 7 bases, the J end lost 2 bases, and 14 bases lay between the germline ends. As DNA, the CDR3 is TGTGCCATCACCCCCGAGGCACAGAACTATGGCTACACCTTC. Amino acid sequence: CAITPEAQNYGYTF.

The J gene is TRBJ2-3, the V gene TRBV6-1; TRBD2 matches at 7 bases. Germline V gene data show CDR1 as MNHNS and CDR2 as SASEGT. The CDR3 runs 15 residues. With 5 bases clipped from V and 0 bases from J, the junction kept 5 bases outside the gene matches. This chain's CDR3 is CASSMGGSSTDTQYF. The CDR3 region has the DNA TGTGCCAGCAGTATGGGCGGGAGCAGCACAGATACGCAGTATTTT.

This clonotype was observed a few times. The V call is TRBV7-9, the J call TRBJ2-1; TRBD1 matches at 7 bases. The trim removed 3 bases at V and 1 base at J, leaving 9 bases unmatched. CDR1 SEHNR and CDR2 FQNEAQ come from the germline V gene (reference sequence). The CDR3 runs to 17 residues. The chain's CDR3 is CASSFADRARSYNEQFF. In nucleotides, the CDR3 is TGTGCCAGCAGCTTCGCAGACAGGGCCCGTTCCTACAATGAGCAGTTCTTC.

The chain's CDR3 is CASSKGLAHIDYEQYF. The CDR3 nucleotides read TGTGCCAGCAGCAAAGGACTAGCGCATATCGACTACGAGCAGTACTTC. The rearrangement joins TRBV5-5 to TRBJ2-7; 9 nucleotides agree with TRBD2. V trimming: 4 bases; J trimming: 3 bases; junction bases outside the gene matches: 11. This CDR3 comprises 16 residues. From germline, CDR1 is SGHKS and CDR2 YYEKEE (reference sequence). Variable domain in full (rest from reference TRBV5-5 and TRBJ2-7): DAGVTQSPTHLIKTRGQQVTLRCSPISGHKSVSWYQQVLGQGPQFIFQYYEKEERGRGNFPDRFSARQFPNYSSELNVNALLLGDSALYLCASSKGLAHIDYEQYFGPGTRLTVT.

This clonotype was seen repeatedly, ten times or more. The chain recombines TRBV12-3 or TRBV12-4 with TRBJ2-2, with TRBD2 matching over 9 bases. The ends lost 1 base at V and 4 bases at J; junction bases unmatched: 4. CDR3 length: 16 residues. This CDR3 reads CASSLGIAGVTGELFF. CDR3 coding DNA: TGTGCCAGCAGTTTAGGGATAGCGGGAGTCACCGGGGAGCTGTTTTTT.

The chain employs TRBV12-3 or TRBV12-4 and TRBJ2-7, with a weak D call TRBD1 (6 bases). The germline V and J ends were trimmed by 6 bases and 6 bases, with 15 bases remaining between them. This CDR3 has 13 residues. In DNA form, the CDR3 reads TGTGCCAGCAGCTCTCCGGGACATAGCGAGCAGTACTTC. This translates into CASSSPGHSEQYF.

This clonotype was counted ten times or more. The V and J genes are TRBV14 and TRBJ2-2; D is undetermined. Germline V CDR1 and CDR2: SGHDN, FVKESK. CDR3 length: 13 residues. Trimming left V 4 bases short and J 6 bases short, with 9 bases between. The CDR3 region is CASSRKGAGELFF. The CDR3 region has the DNA TGTGCCAGCAGCCGTAAGGGTGCCGGGGAGCTGTTTTTT. Variable domain in full (rest from reference TRBV14 and TRBJ2-2): EAGVTQFPSHSVIEKGQTVTLRCDPISGHDNLYWYRRVMGKEIKFLLHFVKESKQDESGMPNNRFLAERTGGTYSTLKVQPAELEDSGVYFCASSRKGAGELFFGEGSRLTVL.

This clonotype was observed a handful of times. This rearrangement joins TRBV4-3 to TRBJ2-7, with D tentatively TRBD2 (5 bases). Trimming stripped 0 bases from V and 0 bases from J, with 12 bases between. This CDR3 contains 16 residues. The germline gives CDR1 LGHNA, CDR2 YSLEER. CDR3 DNA: TGCGCCAGCAGCCAAGAAGAGGGCAGTTTCTCCTACGAGCAGTACTTC. It specifies CASSQEEGSFSYEQYF.

In nucleotides, the CDR3 is TGTGCCAGCTCAATCCAGTGGAACACTGAAGCTTTCTTT. It encodes CASSIQWNTEAFF. The chain is built from TRBV11-2 and TRBJ1-1; no definite D call. This CDR3 region has 13 residues. The V and J ends lost 8 bases and 1 base respectively, with 11 bases between them. The germline CDR1 and CDR2 sequences are SGHAT and FQNNGV.

The rearrangement joins TRBV20-1 to TRBJ2-5; 8 positions agree with TRBD1. Germline CDR1 reads DFQATT; CDR2 reads SNEGSKA (reference sequence). The V segment lost 5 bases and the J segment 5 bases; nucleotides outside the gene matches: 10. The CDR3 length is 14 residues. The CDR3 sequence is CSAPPDRVGETQYF. The CDR3, as DNA: TGCAGTGCTCCCCCGGACAGGGTAGGGGAGACCCAGTACTTC.

The J gene is TRBJ2-7, the V gene TRBV29-1; possible D gene TRBD2, 5 bases. Germline CDR1 and CDR2: SQVTM and ANQGSEA. Trimming took off 7 bases at V and 2 bases at J, with 12 bases between the two ends. The CDR3 has 12 residues. CDR3 residues: CSAWESTYEQYF. DNA of the CDR3: TGCAGCGCTTGGGAGTCGACCTACGAGCAGTACTTC.

V is TRBV12-3 or TRBV12-4 and J is TRBJ1-5; D might be TRBD1 (5 bases). The CDR3 contains 15 residues. The V gene lost 6 bases and the J gene lost 1 base, with 13 bases spanning the gap. The CDR3 region is CASSDEGLSNQPQHF. DNA of the CDR3: TGTGCCAGCAGCGACGAGGGGCTAAGCAATCAGCCCCAGCATTTT.

This clonotype was seen ten or more times. The V call is TRBV11-1, the J call TRBJ2-1; TRBD2 matches 11 bases. Germline V gene lookup returns CDR1 SGHAT and CDR2 FQDESV (reference sequence). This CDR3 has 17 residues. Trimming took 5 bases from V and 4 from J; bases not matched to a gene: 10. The CDR3 region is CASSPNAGTSGYNEQFF. In DNA form, the CDR3 reads TGTGCCAGCAGCCCAAACGCCGGGACTAGCGGATACAATGAGCAGTTCTTC.

To note about this clonotype: At one end the junction does not follow the germline gene, possibly because of a read error. The chain uses TRBV24-1 and TRBJ2-7, with TRBD1 matching over 7 bases. This CDR3 is built from 14 residues. Germline V CDR1 and CDR2: KGHDR, SFDVKD. CDR3 in amino acids: CATGDPQGRDEQYF. CDR3 nucleotides: TGTGCCACCGGTGATCCACAGGGGAGAGACGAGCAGTACTTC.

This clonotype was seen repeatedly, ten times or more. The junction differs from germline at one of its ends, possibly a read error. The CDR3 loop is CASSRGDRLQETQYF. As DNA, the CDR3 is TGTGCTAGCAGCCGCGGGGACAGGCTGCAAGAGACCCAGTACTTC. The chain combines TRBV7-7 with TRBJ2-5, with 8 bases that match TRBD1. This CDR3 is 15 amino acids long. Germline V gene sequence: CDR1 SSHAT, CDR2 FNYEAQ (reference sequence).

This clonotype was counted a few times. This chain links TRBV27 with TRBJ1-5; TRBD1 agrees at 9 bases. Trimming at V came to 0 bases and at J to 10 bases, leaving 7 bases not matched to a gene. This CDR3 region has 15 residues. Germline V gene data show CDR1 as MNHEY and CDR2 as SMNVEV (reference sequence). The CDR3 spells CASSLSGTGTRPQHF. The CDR3 coding sequence is TGTGCCAGCAGTTTATCGGGGACAGGGACCCGTCCCCAGCATTTT.

The chain carries TRBV11-2 and TRBJ1-5; no firm D call. Germline-derived CDR1 and CDR2 are SGHAT and FQNNGV. CDR3 size: 16 residues. The V end was cut by 1 base, the J end by 4 bases, with 14 bases between. CDR3 protein: CASSLGSEGRNQPQHF. DNA for the CDR3: TGTGCCAGCAGCTTAGGGTCCGAGGGAAGGAATCAGCCCCAGCATTTT.

This clonotype turned up a few times. V usage is TRBV27 and J usage is TRBJ2-3, with TRBD2 matching over 11 bases. Germline V gene data show CDR1 as MNHEY and CDR2 as SMNVEV (reference sequence). CDR3 length: 15 amino acids. Losses at the gene ends were 6 bases for V and 3 bases for J; bases not matched to a gene: 5. CDR3 in DNA: TGTGCCAGCAGCCAACTAGCGGGAGTGACAGATACGCAGTATTTT. It specifies CASSQLAGVTDTQYF.

The V and J genes are TRBV6-2 or TRBV6-3 and TRBJ2-7; TRBD2 matches at 9 bases. This CDR3 is 14 amino acids long. V shed 6 bases, J shed 2 bases, and the junction held 5 bases outside the gene matches. The germline V gene encodes CDR1 MNHEY and CDR2 SVGEGT. The CDR3 loop reads CASRMAGGTYEQYF. Written as DNA, the CDR3 is TGTGCCAGCAGGATGGCGGGAGGGACCTACGAGCAGTACTTC.

The chain carries TRBV10-3 and TRBJ2-7; D gene unclear. The CDR3 runs to 11 residues. V dropped 8 bases and J dropped 3 bases, with 8 bases sitting between them. Per the germline V gene, CDR1 is ENHRY and CDR2 is SYGVKD. The CDR3 region is CAILDNYEQYF. DNA for the CDR3: TGTGCCATCTTGGATAACTACGAGCAGTACTTC.

Only a few counts were recorded for this clonotype. The rearrangement uses TRBV15 and TRBJ2-7, with D hard to call. Germline loops: CDR1 LNHNV, CDR2 YYDKDF (reference sequence). This CDR3 spans 16 amino acids. Trimming shortened V by 0 bases and J by 3 bases, and 15 bases separated the two germline ends. The CDR3 reads CATSRDTSRDFYEQYF. In nucleotides, the CDR3 is TGTGCCACCAGCAGAGATACCTCAAGAGATTTCTACGAGCAGTACTTC.

This clonotype was observed many times. The chain joins TRBV5-1 to TRBJ2-6; D unresolved. The CDR3 sequence is 16 residues long. Germline V gene sequence: CDR1 SGHRS, CDR2 YFSETQ. Trimming removed 2 bases at V and 2 bases at J, with 11 bases between. The CDR3 loop is CASSLPVSAGANVLTF. Written as DNA, the CDR3 is TGCGCCAGCAGCTTACCGGTGTCGGCTGGGGCCAACGTCCTGACTTTC.

This chain joins TRBV9 and TRBJ2-3; D perhaps matches TRBD2 (6 bases). This CDR3 is 14 amino acids long. The V end was cut by 0 bases, the J end by 6 bases, with 11 bases between. Germline CDR1 SGDLS, CDR2 YYNGEE. The CDR3 nucleotides read TGTGCCAGCAGCGTAGTTGGCGGGGTGGATACGCAGTATTTT. Translation gives CASSVVGGVDTQYF.

This clonotype turned up a few times. The rearrangement uses TRBV6-2 or TRBV6-3 and TRBJ1-5; D may be TRBD1 (6 bases). Germline V gene lookup returns CDR1 MNHEY and CDR2 SVGEGT. This CDR3 region has 19 residues. Trimming removed 0 bases at V and 7 bases at J, with 25 bases between. This chain's CDR3 is CASSYSNGFSGARGQPQHF. CDR3 coding DNA: TGTGCCAGCAGTTACTCGAACGGTTTTTCGGGGGCGCGAGGACAGCCCCAGCATTTT.

V and J are TRBV24-1 and TRBJ2-2, with 15 positions matching TRBD2. This CDR3 is built from 24 residues. The germline V gene has CDR1 KGHDR and CDR2 SFDVKD. V gave up 2 bases and J gave up 2 bases; unmatched junction bases: 20. CDR3 nucleotide sequence: TGTGCCACCAGTGATTCCTTGAACCCGGGACAGGGACTAGCGGGAGGAGGAAACACCGGGGAGCTGTTTTTT. Translated: CATSDSLNPGQGLAGGGNTGELFF.